The rows below give T cell receptor beta chains drawn from one sample of a study of blood T cells in healthy people across ages. TCRdb re-analysed the 5' RACE reads in MiXCR, keeping a single row per CDR3 protein. The sample yields about 930,000 distinct CDR3 sequences, approximately 32% seen once. This sample was also put to use in a study of T cells of mothers and their children.

The sequenced sample consisted of blood. These receptors were taken from a woman in her forties in good health. Each CDR3 is given with its conserved first and last residue. The order of the fields is V gene, D gene, J gene, clone size, CDR3 DNA, CDR3 protein. A D gene is named only where the DNA matches it firmly. Clone size appears in some rows only: once, few, many, or a class for an expanded clone.

>TRBV18|.|TRBJ2-5|.
TGTGCCAGCTCACCACCTAGTGTGGAGACCCAGTACTTC
CASSPPSVETQYF
>TRBV5-1|TRBD1|TRBJ2-5|.
TGCGCCAGCAGCCTGCCTGCAGGGGGCCAAGAGACCCAGTACTTC
CASSLPAGGQETQYF
>TRBV2|TRBD1|TRBJ2-7|.
TGTGCCAGCAGGGGGACAGGGAAAAGTAATCGCTCGTACTTC
CASRGTGKSNRSYF
>TRBV7-9|TRBD2|TRBJ2-3|.
TGTGCCAGCAGCCGCTTACTAGCGGGGGGGTCCACTAGCACAGATACGCAGTATTTT
CASSRLLAGGSTSTDTQYF
>TRBV7-2|TRBD2|TRBJ2-5|few
TGTGCCAGCAGCTTAGATGCTAGCGGGCTAGGAAATGAGCAGTACTTC
CASSLDASGLGNEQYF
>TRBV20-1|.|TRBJ2-5|many
TGCAGTGCTAGAACTCACGGGACACCACAAGAGACCCAGTACTTC
CSARTHGTPQETQYF
>TRBV5-6|.|TRBJ1-2|many
TGCGCCAGCAGCTCCGGGAGCGTCCGCGTTAACTATGGCTACACCTTC
CASSSGSVRVNYGYTF
>TRBV5-6|TRBD1|TRBJ2-3|.
TGTGCCAGCAGCCCACCCACTCGACAGGGGATGTACACAGATACGCAGTATTTT
CASSPPTRQGMYTDTQYF
>TRBV28|.|TRBJ2-7|.
TGTGCCAGCAGTTCATCTTGGCGGAACGCCTACGAGCAGTACTTC
CASSSSWRNAYEQYF
>TRBV5-1|TRBD1|TRBJ2-7|.
TGCGCCAGCAGCCTTCGACAGGGGGCGGACGAGCAGTACTTC
CASSLRQGADEQYF
>TRBV10-3|.|TRBJ1-1|.
TGTGCCATCAGTGAGCCGGGGGGGAGGAACACTGAAGCTTTCTTT
CAISEPGGRNTEAFF